Sequencing of this TCR beta chain was carried out in a study of T cells in Graves' hyperthyroidism and ophthalmopathy. From RNA transcripts, TCR beta CDR3 regions were amplified. HTBI primers were the set used in a first-round RT-PCR of the TCR CDR3. TCRdb reprocessed the multiplex PCR reads via MiXCR and lists one record per CDR3 protein. The sample carries 300,000 to 350,000 distinct CDR3 sequences, over 15% recorded once. This clonotype was seen repeatedly, ten times or more. Sequences were obtained from blood. The origin of this receptor is a young man with Graves' hyperthyroidism.

CDR3 DNA sequence: TGCGCCAGCACCCCCCCCGGGACAGGAAAGGGCGATGAGCAGTTCTTC. Translated: CASTPPGTGKGDEQFF. V is TRBV5-1 and J is TRBJ2-1, with TRBD1 identical over 8 bases. V was pared by 6 bases and J by 8 bases, with 16 bases of the junction left unmatched. The CDR3 runs to 16 residues. Germline V lookup: CDR1 SGHRS, CDR2 YFSETQ. Drawing the rest from reference TRBV5-1 and TRBJ2-1, the complete variable domain is KAGVTQTPRYLIKTRGQQVTLSCSPISGHRSVSWYQQTPGQGLQFLFEYFSETQRNKGNFPGRFSGRQFSNSRSEMNVSTLELGDSALYLCASTPPGTGKGDEQFFGPGTRLTVL.